These T cell receptor beta chains were read from a single sample in a study of CXCR3 chemokines and chemotherapy response in bladder cancer. TCRdb independently ran MiXCR on the PCR reads; one entry per CDR3 protein. The data show hundreds of distinct CDR3 sequences, with roughly a tenth seen just once and 30% to 35% held by the top ten. The sample here was taken from a patient whose treatment included neoadjuvant chemotherapy. Receptor source: a human donor with bladder cancer that did not respond to neoadjuvant chemotherapy. Each CDR3 is given with its conserved first and last residue. D genes are given only for firm matches. Expanded clones are given a class, and other clones once, few, many or no size at all.

j_call	cdr3_length	v_call	d_call	clone_size	cdr3_aa	cdr3_nt
TRBJ1-1	14	TRBV5-6	.	large	CASSLVPTGTEAFF	TGTGCCAGCAGCTTGGTCCCTACGGGGACTGAAGCTTTCTTT
TRBJ2-2	14	TRBV6-1	.	large	CASSEGLNTGELFF	TGTGCCAGCAGTGAAGGACTTAACACCGGGGAGCTGTTTTTT
TRBJ1-1	15	TRBV29-1	.	.	CSSTGGDSPNTEAFF	TGCAGCTCCACCGGAGGGGACTCCCCGAACACTGAAGCTTTCTTT
TRBJ2-7	13	TRBV20-1	TRBD2	many	CSATGLAGNEQYF	TGCAGTGCTACGGGACTAGCGGGGAACGAGCAGTACTTC
TRBJ2-5	15	TRBV6-1	TRBD2	medium-sized	CASSAKPGGQETQYF	TGTGCCAGCAGTGCTAAACCGGGGGGCCAAGAGACCCAGTACTTC
TRBJ2-3	16	TRBV19	.	large	CASSPLGGGLADTQYF	TGTGCCAGTAGCCCCCTAGGGGGGGGGCTGGCAGATACGCAGTATTTT